These T cell receptor beta chains were read from a single sample in a study of regulatory T cells in long-lasting Graves disease. TCRdb re-analysed the multiplex PCR reads in MiXCR, keeping a single row per CDR3 protein. The sample has about 440,000 distinct CDR3 sequences, more than 12% seen once; the top ten hold approximately 16%. These data also formed part of another study, on T cells in Graves' hyperthyroidism and ophthalmopathy.

Source: peripheral blood mononuclear cells (PBMCs), taken at new diagnosis, from a patient treated with antithyroid drugs. All receptors come from a woman aged 25 to 39 with Graves disease. Both conserved end residues are part of each CDR3. A D gene is named only where the DNA matches it firmly. Some rows mark clone size as missing; the rest say once, few, many or name a class of expanded clone.

J | length | D | size | V | DNA | CDR3
TRBJ1-4 | 13 | NA | many | TRBV20-1 | TGCAGTGCTCCGGGCCTAGACCATGAAAAACTGTTTTTT | CSAPGLDHEKLFF
TRBJ2-1 | 13 | TRBD2 | many | TRBV2 | TGTGCCACCCTCCTGGGACTATACAATGAGCAGTTCTTC | CATLLGLYNEQFF
TRBJ2-1 | 16 | TRBD1 | few | TRBV5-1 | TGCGCCAGCAGCTTGGAGGGGACAGGGGGTAACAATGAGCAGTTCTTC | CASSLEGTGGNNEQFF
TRBJ1-3 | 15 | NA | few | TRBV4-1 | TGCGCCAGCAGCCCTTTTCGGACTGAAGGAAACACCATATATTTT | CASSPFRTEGNTIYF
TRBJ2-7 | 14 | TRBD1 | NA | TRBV7-9 | TGTGCCAGCAGCGGGACAGGGGGCTTCTACGAGCAGTACTTC | CASSGTGGFYEQYF
TRBJ2-2 | 15 | NA | NA | TRBV10-2 | TGCGCCAGCCTGGAATGGGAGCGGGACACCGGGGAGCTGTTTTTT | CASLEWERDTGELFF
TRBJ2-1 | 16 | NA | many | TRBV24-1 | TGTGCCACCAGTGATAAAGGCTTTGGAATCGGCGATGAGCAGTTCTTC | CATSDKGFGIGDEQFF
TRBJ2-7 | 14 | TRBD2 | many | TRBV7-9 | TGTGCCAGCAGCTTAGCGGGAGGGACCTACGAGCAGTACTTC | CASSLAGGTYEQYF
TRBJ2-7 | 14 | NA | few | TRBV18 | TGTGCCAGCTCCGAACGGGGAGGTTCCTACGAGCAGTACTTC | CASSERGGSYEQYF
TRBJ2-1 | 12 | NA | many | TRBV11-2 | TGTGCCAGCAGCTTAGTAATAGGTGAGCAGTTCTTC | CASSLVIGEQFF
TRBJ1-5 | 15 | NA | few | TRBV24-1 | TGTGCCACCAGTGATTCGGGACCTTCCGGTCAGCCCCAGCATTTT | CATSDSGPSGQPQHF
TRBJ2-7 | 14 | NA | many | TRBV11-2 | TGTGCCAGCAGCTTGGAAATCACGGGTTACGAGCAGTACTTC | CASSLEITGYEQYF
TRBJ1-1 | 13 | NA | NA | TRBV2 | TGTGCCAGCAGCCCACCGATAAACACTGAAGCTTTCTTT | CASSPPINTEAFF
TRBJ2-5 | 16 | TRBD2 | few | TRBV24-1 | TGTGCCACCAGTGGTTCTAGCGGGAGTTCCCGGGAGACCCAGTACTTC | CATSGSSGSSRETQYF
TRBJ1-1 | 13 | NA | many | TRBV12-3/TRBV12-4 | TGTGCCAGCAGTCCCGGGGGGCACACTGAAGCTTTCTTT | CASSPGGHTEAFF
TRBJ2-7 | 15 | TRBD1 | NA | TRBV24-1 | TGTGCCACCAGTGATGGGGGGACAGGGCCCTACGAGCAGTACTTC | CATSDGGTGPYEQYF
TRBJ2-7 | 14 | TRBD1 | many | TRBV5-1 | TGCGCCAGCACCGAACAGGGGCCCACCTACGAGCAGTACTTC | CASTEQGPTYEQYF
TRBJ2-2 | 14 | NA | NA | TRBV18 | TGTGCCAGCTCACCATGGGCAGTTACCGGGGAGCTGTTTTTT | CASSPWAVTGELFF
TRBJ1-6 | 15 | NA | few | TRBV5-4 | TGTGCCAGCAGCTTGTTCGGCAGTCTTAATTCACCCCTCCACTTT | CASSLFGSLNSPLHF
TRBJ1-1 | 16 | TRBD1 | NA | TRBV15 | TGTGCCACCAGCCCAGGACAGGCCAAACTGAACACTGAAGCTTTCTTT | CATSPGQAKLNTEAFF
TRBJ2-7 | 11 | NA | many | TRBV12-3/TRBV12-4 | TGTGCCAGCAGTTTCGTCGGAGAGCAGTACTTC | CASSFVGEQYF
TRBJ2-5 | 16 | NA | NA | TRBV14 | TGTGCCAGCAGCCGAGATTTTGTGGGTCAACAAGAGACCCAGTACTTC | CASSRDFVGQQETQYF
TRBJ2-3 | 15 | TRBD2 | NA | TRBV29-1 | TGCAGCGTCCTTCTAGCGGGAGGGGGGGAATATACGCAGTATTTT | CSVLLAGGGEYTQYF
TRBJ2-5 | 13 | NA | many | TRBV11-2 | TGTGCCAGCACCCCAGGTATCCAAGAGACCCAGTACTTC | CASTPGIQETQYF
TRBJ2-7 | 16 | NA | many | TRBV5-1 | TGCGCCAGCAGCTTGGGGTACCTAAGGGGTCCCTACGAGCAGTACTTC | CASSLGYLRGPYEQYF
TRBJ1-5 | 13 | NA | few | TRBV5-1 | TGCGCCAGCAGCTACGGGCCGCATCAGCCCCAGCATTTT | CASSYGPHQPQHF
TRBJ2-7 | 15 | TRBD2 | NA | TRBV20-1 | TGCAGTGCTAGAGACCTACTAGCGGGTCAATACGAGCAGTACTTC | CSARDLLAGQYEQYF
TRBJ1-1 | 15 | NA | few | TRBV9 | TGTGCCAGCAGCGTAGAAGGCAGCCCATACACTGAAGCTTTCTTT | CASSVEGSPYTEAFF
TRBJ1-1 | 13 | TRBD1 | many | TRBV13 | TGTGCCAGCAGCTTAGGCGGGGACAGTCGAGCTTTCTTT | CASSLGGDSRAFF
TRBJ1-4 | 16 | TRBD1 | few | TRBV19 | TGTGCCAGTACCTGGGACAGCGCAACAACTAATGAAAAACTGTTTTTT | CASTWDSATTNEKLFF
TRBJ2-5 | 12 | NA | few | TRBV12-3/TRBV12-4 | TGTGCCGGCAGTTTAGGGGGGGAGACCCAGTACTTC | CAGSLGGETQYF
TRBJ2-6 | 15 | TRBD1 | NA | TRBV30 | TGTGCCTGTTCTTGCGGGCAGGGGGCTTTCAACGTCCTGACTTTC | CACSCGQGAFNVLTF
TRBJ2-7 | 12 | NA | many | TRBV20-1 | TGCAGTGCTAGGGCAGGGATCTACGAGCAGTACTTC | CSARAGIYEQYF
TRBJ2-3 | 12 | NA | few | TRBV5-6 | TGTGCCAGCAGCATACAGGGAAATACGCAGTATTTT | CASSIQGNTQYF
TRBJ2-1 | 16 | NA | few | TRBV27 | TGTGCCAGCAGTTTATCGACTGGGAGCTCCTACAATGAGCAGTTCTTC | CASSLSTGSSYNEQFF
TRBJ2-1 | 18 | TRBD2 | NA | TRBV13 | TGTGCCAGCAGCTCCCCGTCCGGAGTAGCGGGTACCTACAATGAGCAGTTCTTC | CASSSPSGVAGTYNEQFF
TRBJ1-2 | 14 | NA | many | TRBV13 | TGTGCCAGCAGCTTAGCCAGGCTCAATTATGGCTACACCTTC | CASSLARLNYGYTF
TRBJ2-7 | 16 | TRBD1 | NA | TRBV10-1 | TGCGCCAGCAGTGAGTCAGTAGACAGGGTAATCGACGAGCAGTACTTC | CASSESVDRVIDEQYF
TRBJ2-6 | 15 | NA | NA | TRBV30 | TGTGCCTGGAGACCCGGACTGTCTGGGGCCAACGTCCTGACTTTC | CAWRPGLSGANVLTF
TRBJ2-3 | 14 | TRBD1 | many | TRBV29-1 | TGCAGCGGCCGGGACAGGGTCAGCACAGATACGCAGTATTTT | CSGRDRVSTDTQYF
TRBJ2-1 | 18 | TRBD1 | few | TRBV18 | TGTGCCAGCTCACCACGTGCAGGGGGTTTTCGACCGACGAATGAGCAGTTCTTC | CASSPRAGGFRPTNEQFF
TRBJ2-1 | 13 | NA | many | TRBV30 | TGTGCCTCCGACTCGCGGAACTACAATGAGCAGTTCTTC | CASDSRNYNEQFF
TRBJ2-6 | 16 | NA | NA | TRBV6-9 | TGTGCCAGCAGTTACCAGGGGGGTTCTGGGGCCAACGTCCTGACTTTC | CASSYQGGSGANVLTF
TRBJ1-2 | 14 | NA | few | TRBV29-1 | TGCAGCGTTGAAGATGGGGGGCTGAGGGTTGGCTACACCTTC | CSVEDGGLRVGYTF
TRBJ2-2 | 17 | TRBD2 | many | TRBV7-2 | TGTGCCAGCAGATTGGGGGGTTTAGCGGGAGTCCCCGGGGAGCTGTTTTTT | CASRLGGLAGVPGELFF
TRBJ2-4 | 13 | NA | NA | TRBV6-1 | TGTGCCAGCAGGTTGCTTACGAATAACATTCAGTACTTC | CASRLLTNNIQYF
TRBJ2-5 | 13 | NA | many | TRBV10-2 | TGCGCCAGCAGTGAGGACAGCCAAGAGACCCAGTACTTC | CASSEDSQETQYF
TRBJ2-1 | 16 | TRBD2 | few | TRBV29-1 | TGCAGCGTTGAAGAGGCCGCGGGAGGGCCTCGGGATGAGCAGTTCTTC | CSVEEAAGGPRDEQFF
TRBJ2-7 | 14 | TRBD2 | many | TRBV11-2 | TGTGCCAGCAGATACCTAGCGGGCACCTACGAGCAGTACTTC | CASRYLAGTYEQYF
TRBJ2-7 | 13 | NA | NA | TRBV29-1 | TGCAGCGTTGAAGGAGGGGACTCCTACGAGCAGTACTTC | CSVEGGDSYEQYF
TRBJ1-5 | 16 | TRBD1 | NA | TRBV10-1 | TGCGCCAGCAGTGAGTCCCGACAGGGATTTAATCAGCCCCGGCATTTT | CASSESRQGFNQPRHF
TRBJ2-7 | 13 | NA | many | TRBV15 | TGTGCCACCAGCAGACTAGCCAGTTACGAGCAGTACTTC | CATSRLASYEQYF
TRBJ2-6 | 13 | NA | NA | TRBV29-1 | TGCAGCGTTGATGTAGCGGGGGCCAACGTCCTGACTTTC | CSVDVAGANVLTF